Listed below are T cell receptor beta chains from one sample, sequenced in a study of CD8 T cells in Susac syndrome. MiXCR, run by TCRdb on the immunoSEQ multiplex PCR reads, gives a single entry per CDR3 protein. The sample includes 230,000 or so distinct CDR3 sequences, about 95% of them seen just once. Sequenced material: CD4+ T cells from PBMCs. These receptors came from a human donor with multiple sclerosis. Both conserved end residues are part of each CDR3. The D gene is left open where the match is weak. Clone size is not always given. Where it is, it says once, few, many or a class for expanded clones.

>TRBV11-2|-|TRBD2|TRBJ2-1
TGTGCCAGCAGCTATGGAGGACTAGCGGGATTAGACCAGTTCTTC
CASSYGGLAGLDQFF
>TRBV20-1|-|TRBD1|TRBJ1-2
TGCAGTGCTAGAGTCGCAGGGGGCAATGGCTACACCTTC
CSARVAGGNGYTF
>TRBV18|-|TRBD1|TRBJ2-7
TGTGCCAGCTCACCCCGACAGGGGGCCCACGAGCAGTACTTC
CASSPRQGAHEQYF
>TRBV5-1|-|-|TRBJ1-4
TGCGCCAGCAGCTTGGATTCTGAGGAAAAACTGTTTTTT
CASSLDSEEKLFF
>TRBV27|-|-|TRBJ2-4
TGTGCCAGCAGCACGAGATCGGGGCTAGTTACGCACATTCAGTACTTC
CASSTRSGLVTHIQYF
>TRBV27|-|TRBD2|TRBJ2-3
TGTGCCAGCAGCCGGGGACTAGCGGGATCAGATACGCAGTATTTT
CASSRGLAGSDTQYF
>TRBV15|-|-|TRBJ2-2
TGTGCCACTCAAACCGGGACACGGAACACCGGGGAGCTGTTTTTT
CATQTGTRNTGELFF
>TRBV20-1|-|-|TRBJ2-3
TGCAGTGCGAGGCAGGGGGGCCTCACAGATACGCAGTATTTT
CSARQGGLTDTQYF
>TRBV6-5|-|-|TRBJ2-6
TGTGCCAGCAGTTATAGTCTAGCGCCTGGGGCCAACGTCCTGACTTTC
CASSYSLAPGANVLTF
>TRBV9|once|TRBD1|TRBJ2-7
TGTGCCAGCAGCGTAGGGGGGACAGAAGTCTACGAGCAGTACTTC
CASSVGGTEVYEQYF
>TRBV20-1|-|TRBD1|TRBJ2-4
TGCAGTGCTAGAGCTCTCAGGGGGCCCTTAAACATTCAGTACTTC
CSARALRGPLNIQYF
>TRBV5-1|-|TRBD1|TRBJ1-1
TGCGCCAGCAGCTTGACCCGGGACAGGGGTTCTGAAGCTTTCTTT
CASSLTRDRGSEAFF
>TRBV30|-|-|TRBJ1-4
TGTGCCTGGAGTGTACAGGGCTGGAATGAAAAACTGTTTTTT
CAWSVQGWNEKLFF
>TRBV9|-|-|TRBJ2-1
TGTGCCAGCAGCGTAGCGGTTTCCTACAATGAGCAGTTCTTC
CASSVAVSYNEQFF
>TRBV6-6|-|-|TRBJ1-5
TGTGCCAGCACGTTATCCCTGAGCAATCAGCCCCAGCATTTT
CASTLSLSNQPQHF
>TRBV5-6|-|-|TRBJ1-1
TGTGCCAGCAGCTTGGTGAAGGGAGGGACTGAAGCTTTCTTT
CASSLVKGGTEAFF
>TRBV29-1|-|TRBD1|TRBJ1-1
TGCAGCGTTTACGGACAGGAGCCTGAAGCTTTCTTT
CSVYGQEPEAFF
>TRBV12-3/TRBV12-4|-|TRBD2|TRBJ2-3
TGTGCCAGCAGTGAAAGCGGGAGAGCAGATACGCAGTATTTT
CASSESGRADTQYF
>TRBV7-9|-|-|TRBJ2-5
TGTGCCAGCAGCCCTAATTCCAGGGGTACGGAGACCCAGTACTTC
CASSPNSRGTETQYF
>TRBV29-1|-|-|TRBJ1-1
TGCAGCGTCATCGTGGATGGCACTGAAGCTTTCTTT
CSVIVDGTEAFF
>TRBV3-1|-|-|TRBJ1-6
TGTGCCAGCAGCCAGGGAGGGAATAATTCACCCCTCCACTTT
CASSQGGNNSPLHF
>TRBV9|-|-|TRBJ1-5
TGTGCCAGCAGCGTGGCAGGGAGCAGCAATCAGCCCCAGCATTTT
CASSVAGSSNQPQHF
>TRBV30|-|TRBD2|TRBJ2-7
TGTGCCTGGACTAGCGGGAGTTCTTACGAGCAGTACTTC
CAWTSGSSYEQYF
>TRBV12-5|-|-|TRBJ2-7
TGTGCTAGTGGTTTGGTACTGGGGGAGGATCGCGAGCAGTACTTC
CASGLVLGEDREQYF
>TRBV29-1|-|-|TRBJ1-5
TGCAGCGTTCTTTTTCCAGGGATGAATCAGCCCCAGCATTTT
CSVLFPGMNQPQHF
>TRBV29-1|-|-|TRBJ2-7
TGCAGCGTTTTAACACCTTTCTCCTACGAGCAGTACTTC
CSVLTPFSYEQYF
>TRBV5-1|-|TRBD1|TRBJ1-2
TGCGCCAGCAGGGAGGCGACAGGGGGATTGGGCTACACCTTC
CASREATGGLGYTF
>TRBV2|-|TRBD2|TRBJ2-1
TGTGCCAGCAGTAGTCTAGCGGGTCGGCGGGATGAGCAGTTCTTC
CASSSLAGRRDEQFF
>TRBV4-1|once|TRBD1|TRBJ1-2
TGCGCCAGCAGCCAACCCGGACAGGGGCATGGCTACACCTTC
CASSQPGQGHGYTF
>TRBV12-3/TRBV12-4|-|-|TRBJ1-1
TGTGCCAGCAGTTTTAAGTACACTCCGGACACTGAAGCTTTCTTT
CASSFKYTPDTEAFF
>TRBV3-1|-|TRBD2|TRBJ2-1
TGTGCCAGCAGCCCGCGACTAGCGGGGGGTAAGGACAATGAGCAGTTCTTC
CASSPRLAGGKDNEQFF
>TRBV29-1|-|-|TRBJ2-3
TGCAGCGTTCGAAAGGGCGTCTCAGATACGCAGTATTTT
CSVRKGVSDTQYF
>TRBV18|-|-|TRBJ1-2
TGTGCCAGCTCACCATTTGGCACTCTACTGGACTATGGCTACACCTTC
CASSPFGTLLDYGYTF
>TRBV15|-|TRBD1|TRBJ2-7
TGTGCCACCAGCAGAGCTTTCGGACAGGGGCTGGGCGAGCAGTACTTC
CATSRAFGQGLGEQYF
>TRBV15|-|-|TRBJ2-5
TGTGCCACCAGCAGGGATCCTCCCCAACTCGGGACCCAGTACTTC
CATSRDPPQLGTQYF
>TRBV5-4|-|-|TRBJ2-3
TGTGCCAGCACCCTAGGGGGGGGACGTGAAATGGATACGCAGTATTTT
CASTLGGGREMDTQYF
>TRBV30|-|-|TRBJ1-2
TGTGCCTGGAGCCCAGCAGGCTATGGCTACACCTTC
CAWSPAGYGYTF
>TRBV7-2|-|-|TRBJ2-6
TGTGCCAGCAGCTTTTGGATCACAGGAATCTCTGGTGCCAACGTCCTGACTTTC
CASSFWITGISGANVLTF
>TRBV20-1|-|TRBD2|TRBJ2-1
TGCAGTGCTAGTCCCCCTACTAGCGCCCCCCGCAATGAGCAGTTCTTC
CSASPPTSAPRNEQFF
>TRBV30|-|TRBD1|TRBJ1-4
TGTGCCTGCGGGACAGGGGTCGAAAAACTGTTTTTT
CACGTGVEKLFF
>TRBV20-1|-|-|TRBJ2-1
TGCAGTGCTATGGACGAGGCTTACTACAATGAGCAGTTCTTC
CSAMDEAYYNEQFF
>TRBV5-1|-|TRBD1|TRBJ2-7
TGCGCCAGCCGGTACAGGGGGACCTACGAGCAGTACTTC
CASRYRGTYEQYF
>TRBV28|-|TRBD2|TRBJ2-2
TGTGCCAGCAGTTTATGGATCCTAGCGGGAGGGCCCGGGGAGCTGTTTTTT
CASSLWILAGGPGELFF
>TRBV4-2|-|TRBD2|TRBJ2-7
TGTGCCAGCAGCCAATTTCTGGGACTAGCGGGGGGGCCGGGAGAGCAGTACTTC
CASSQFLGLAGGPGEQYF
>TRBV2|-|-|TRBJ2-5
TGTGCCAGCAATTACGTGTTACAAGAGACCCAGTACTTC
CASNYVLQETQYF
>TRBV12-3/TRBV12-4|-|-|TRBJ1-4
TGTGCCAGCAGTTCCTCAGATGAAAAACTGTTTTTT
CASSSSDEKLFF
>TRBV7-2|-|-|TRBJ1-6
TGTGCCAGCAGCCTTACTGGGTCACCCCTCCACTTT
CASSLTGSPLHF